The T cell receptor beta chain described here comes from a study of T cells after yellow fever vaccination. About the study: Fractions low in cell number were prepared with SMART-Seq v4 Ultra Low Input.

The CDR3 spans 16 residues. V lost 2 bases to trimming and J lost 7 bases; unmatched junction nucleotides: 10. CDR1 is SGHDN and CDR2 is FVKESK in the germline V gene. Universal primer sites and UMIs were introduced during 5'RACE template-switching synthesis of TCR cDNA. From the 5' RACE reads, TCRdb called clonotypes with MiXCR, one entry per CDR3 protein. The data contain roughly 500,000 distinct CDR3 sequences, 19% of them singletons. The receptor comes from a man between 25 and 39 years old who received the YFV17D yellow fever vaccine. This chain links TRBV14 with TRBJ2-1; TRBD2 matches at 8 bases. The material was PBMCs, obtained 15 days after the yellow fever booster vaccination. DNA for the CDR3: TGTGCCAGCAGCCAATTAGGCAGGACTAGCCGGAATGAGCAGTTCTTC. Translation: CASSQLGRTSRNEQFF.